This TCR beta chain was sequenced during a study of shared clonotypes between healthy human individuals. Per the germline V gene, CDR1 is SGHAT and CDR2 is FQNNGV. Trimming stripped 3 bases from V and 0 bases from J, with 14 bases between. The CDR3 sequence is 16 residues long. Sequencing was performed with immunoSEQ multiplex PCR; in TCRdb, only in-frame clones are kept and a portion is missing. Among about 680,000 clones, under 80% were seen once, and the ten largest hold approximately 1.7%. Study-level points and caveats: Memory subsets generally showed smaller estimated richness than naive subsets did. Some naive CD4 clonotypes, 4% to 6%, turned up in common across several donors. Owing to a small donor count, the genetic and exposure-history diversity represented was limited.

Remarks on this clone: The antigen remains undetermined.

It was into CD45RA+ naive and CD45RA-negative memory subsets that the CD4+ cells were split. The sample comprised memory CD4+ T cells sorted from blood. Described subset: CD45RA-negative fraction. The chain joins TRBV11-2 to TRBJ2-5, with TRBD2 as a possible D gene (6 bases). The sequence was collected from a woman aged 25 to 39 in good health. CDR3 sequence (DNA): TGTGCCAGCAGCTTCTCGGGGCCGGGGGACCAAGAGACCCAGTACTTC. This sequence encodes CASSFSGPGDQETQYF.